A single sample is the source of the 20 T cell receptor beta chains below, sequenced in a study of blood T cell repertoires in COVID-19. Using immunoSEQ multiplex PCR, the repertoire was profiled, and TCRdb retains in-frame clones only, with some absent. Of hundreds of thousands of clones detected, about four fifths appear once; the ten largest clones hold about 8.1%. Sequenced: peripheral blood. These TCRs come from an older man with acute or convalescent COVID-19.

This chain's CDR3 is CASSAEGGAYNEQFF. As DNA, the CDR3 is TGTGCCAGCAGCGCCGAAGGGGGCGCCTACAATGAGCAGTTCTTC. J is TRBJ2-1 and V is TRBV9, with 7 bases matching TRBD1. Germline values: CDR1 SGDLS, CDR2 YYNGEE. V was clipped by 3 bases and J by 2 bases; unmatched bases: 5. There are 15 residues in the CDR3. Together with reference TRBV9 and TRBJ2-1, the CDR3 gives the full variable domain: DSGVTQTPKHLITATGQRVTLRCSPRSGDLSVYWYQQSLDQGLQFLIQYYNGEERAKGNILERFSAQQFPDLHSELNLSSLELGDSALYFCASSAEGGAYNEQFFGPGTRLTVL.

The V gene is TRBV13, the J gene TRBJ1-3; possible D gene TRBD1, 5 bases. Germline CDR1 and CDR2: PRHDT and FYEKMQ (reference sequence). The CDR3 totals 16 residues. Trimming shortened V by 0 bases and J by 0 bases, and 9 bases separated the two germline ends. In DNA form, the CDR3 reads TGTGCCAGCAGCTTAGGGAACAGGCACTCTGGAAACACCATATATTTT. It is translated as CASSLGNRHSGNTIYF.

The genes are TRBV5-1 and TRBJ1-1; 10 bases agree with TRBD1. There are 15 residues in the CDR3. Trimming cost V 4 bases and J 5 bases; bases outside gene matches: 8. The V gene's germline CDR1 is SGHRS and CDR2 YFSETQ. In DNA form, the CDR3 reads TGCGCCAGCAGCGAAAGGACAGGGGGAGGTACTGAAGCTTTCTTT. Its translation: CASSERTGGGTEAFF.

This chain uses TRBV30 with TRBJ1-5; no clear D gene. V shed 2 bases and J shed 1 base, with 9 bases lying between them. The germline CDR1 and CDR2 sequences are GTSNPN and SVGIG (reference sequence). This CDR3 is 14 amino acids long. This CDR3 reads CAWSWQLSNQPQHF. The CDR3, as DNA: TGTGCCTGGAGTTGGCAGTTAAGCAATCAGCCCCAGCATTTT.

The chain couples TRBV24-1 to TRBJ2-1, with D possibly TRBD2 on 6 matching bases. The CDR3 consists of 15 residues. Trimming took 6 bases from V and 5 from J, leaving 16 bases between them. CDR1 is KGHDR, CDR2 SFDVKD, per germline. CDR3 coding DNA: TGTGCCACCAGTCAAACCGGGACTGGGAACAATGAGCAGTTCTTC. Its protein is CATSQTGTGNNEQFF.

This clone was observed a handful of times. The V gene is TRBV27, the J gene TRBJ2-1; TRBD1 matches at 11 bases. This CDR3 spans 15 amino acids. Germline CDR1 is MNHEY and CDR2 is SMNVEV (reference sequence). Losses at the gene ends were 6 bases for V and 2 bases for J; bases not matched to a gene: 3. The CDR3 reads CASRGGQGAYNEQFF. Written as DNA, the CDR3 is TGTGCCAGCAGAGGGGGACAGGGGGCCTACAATGAGCAGTTCTTC.

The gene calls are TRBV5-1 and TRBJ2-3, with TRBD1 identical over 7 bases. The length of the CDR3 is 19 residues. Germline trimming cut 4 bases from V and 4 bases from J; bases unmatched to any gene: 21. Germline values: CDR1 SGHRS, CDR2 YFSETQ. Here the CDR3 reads CASSRTRDRLKLQSDTQYF. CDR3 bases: TGCGCCAGCAGCCGGACCCGGGACAGATTAAAACTTCAATCAGATACGCAGTATTTT. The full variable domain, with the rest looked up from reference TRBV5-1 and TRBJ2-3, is KAGVTQTPRYLIKTRGQQVTLSCSPISGHRSVSWYQQTPGQGLQFLFEYFSETQRNKGNFPGRFSGRQFSNSRSEMNVSTLELGDSALYLCASSRTRDRLKLQSDTQYFGPGTRLTVL.

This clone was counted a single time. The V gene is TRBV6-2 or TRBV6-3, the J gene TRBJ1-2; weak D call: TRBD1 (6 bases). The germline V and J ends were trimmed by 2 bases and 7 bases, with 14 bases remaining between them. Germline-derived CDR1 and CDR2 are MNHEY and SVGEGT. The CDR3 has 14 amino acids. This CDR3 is CASSYGGPARGYTF. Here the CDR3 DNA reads TGTGCCAGCAGTTACGGGGGCCCCGCGCGTGGCTACACCTTC.

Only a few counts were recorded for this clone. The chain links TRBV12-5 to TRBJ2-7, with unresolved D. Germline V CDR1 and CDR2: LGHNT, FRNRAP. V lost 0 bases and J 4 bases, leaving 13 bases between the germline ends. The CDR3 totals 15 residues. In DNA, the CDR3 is TGTGCTAGTGGTTTGGTATCGAGTTTCACGTACGAGCAGTACTTC. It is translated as CASGLVSSFTYEQYF.

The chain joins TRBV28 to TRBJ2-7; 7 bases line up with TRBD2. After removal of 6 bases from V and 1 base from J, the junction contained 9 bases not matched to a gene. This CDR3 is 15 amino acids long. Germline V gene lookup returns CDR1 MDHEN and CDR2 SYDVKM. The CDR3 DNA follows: TGTGCCAGCAGGGCGCTCTCAGCGGGGTCCTACGAGCAGTACTTC. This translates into CASRALSAGSYEQYF. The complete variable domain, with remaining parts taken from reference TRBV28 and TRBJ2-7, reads DVKVTQSSRYLVKRTGEKVFLECVQDMDHENMFWYRQDPGLGLRLIYFSYDVKMKEKGDIPEGYSVSREKKERFSLILESASTNQTSMYLCASRALSAGSYEQYFGPGTRLTVT.

CDR3 bases: TGTGCCTGGAGTGTGACGGGACAGAAAAATCAGCCCCAGCATTTT. Translating it yields CAWSVTGQKNQPQHF. The chain couples TRBV30 to TRBJ1-5; TRBD1 matches 7 bases. The J segment lost 4 bases and the V segment lost 0 bases, leaving 6 bases of the junction unmatched. Germline V CDR1 and CDR2: GTSNPN, SVGIG (reference sequence). This CDR3 is 15 amino acids long.

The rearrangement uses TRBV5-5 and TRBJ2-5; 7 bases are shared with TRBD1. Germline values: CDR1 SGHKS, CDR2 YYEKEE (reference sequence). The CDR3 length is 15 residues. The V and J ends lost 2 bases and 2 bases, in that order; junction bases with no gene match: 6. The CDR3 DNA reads TGTGCCAGCAGCTTATTGCCCAGGGGGCAAGAGACCCAGTACTTC. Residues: CASSLLPRGQETQYF.

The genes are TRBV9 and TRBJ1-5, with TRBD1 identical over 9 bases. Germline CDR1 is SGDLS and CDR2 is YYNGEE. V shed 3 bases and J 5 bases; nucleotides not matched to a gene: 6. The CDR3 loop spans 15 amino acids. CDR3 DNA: TGTGCCAGCAGCGGAACGGGACAGGGCGATCAGCCCCAGCATTTT. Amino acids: CASSGTGQGDQPQHF.

The CDR3 spells CASSPIKVAGANTQYF. Written as DNA, the CDR3 is TGTGCCAGCTCACCAATTAAAGTAGCGGGGGCTAATACGCAGTATTTT. This chain uses TRBV18 with TRBJ2-3, with 9 positions matching TRBD2. CDR1 and CDR2 from the germline V gene are KGHSH and LQKENI. With 2 bases clipped from V and 7 bases from J, the junction kept 10 bases outside the gene matches. The CDR3 sequence is 16 residues long.

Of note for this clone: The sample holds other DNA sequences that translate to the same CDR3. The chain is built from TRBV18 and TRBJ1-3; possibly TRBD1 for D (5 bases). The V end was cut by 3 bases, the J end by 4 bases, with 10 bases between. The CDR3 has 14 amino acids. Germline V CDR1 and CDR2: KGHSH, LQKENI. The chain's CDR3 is CASSPQGSGNTIYF. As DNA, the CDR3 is TGTGCCAGCTCACCGCAGGGCTCCGGAAACACCATATATTTT.

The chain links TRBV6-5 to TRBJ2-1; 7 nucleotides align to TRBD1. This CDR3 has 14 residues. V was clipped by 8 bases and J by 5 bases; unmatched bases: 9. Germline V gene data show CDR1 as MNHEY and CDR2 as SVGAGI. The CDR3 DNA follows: TGTGCCAGCCGACAGGGACAATCGGACAATGAGCAGTTCTTC. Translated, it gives CASRQGQSDNEQFF.

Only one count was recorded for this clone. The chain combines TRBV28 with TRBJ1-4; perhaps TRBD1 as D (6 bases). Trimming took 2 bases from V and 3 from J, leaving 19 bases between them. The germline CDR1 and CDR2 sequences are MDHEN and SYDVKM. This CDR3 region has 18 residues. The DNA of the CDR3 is TGTGCCAGCAGTTTAGGAGGATACAGGGCAGGGGCTAATGAAAAACTGTTTTTT. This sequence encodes CASSLGGYRAGANEKLFF.

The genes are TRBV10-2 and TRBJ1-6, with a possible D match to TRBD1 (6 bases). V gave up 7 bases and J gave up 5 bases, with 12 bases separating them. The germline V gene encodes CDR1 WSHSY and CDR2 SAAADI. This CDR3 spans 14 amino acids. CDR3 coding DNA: TGCGCCAGCAAAGACACAGGGAATAATTCACCCCTCCACTTT. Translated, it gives CASKDTGNNSPLHF.

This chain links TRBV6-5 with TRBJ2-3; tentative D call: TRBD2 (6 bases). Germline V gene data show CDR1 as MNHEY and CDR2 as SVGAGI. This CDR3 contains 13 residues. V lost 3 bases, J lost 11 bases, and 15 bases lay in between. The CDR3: CASSYRRAGKQYF. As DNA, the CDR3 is TGTGCCAGCAGTTATAGGAGGGCAGGGAAGCAGTATTTT.

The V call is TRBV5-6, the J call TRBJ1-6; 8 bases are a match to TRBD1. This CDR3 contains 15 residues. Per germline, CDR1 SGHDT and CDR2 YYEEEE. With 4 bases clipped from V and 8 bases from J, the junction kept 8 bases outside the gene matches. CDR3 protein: CASSGRTGKDSPLHF. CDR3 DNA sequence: TGTGCCAGCAGCGGGAGGACAGGGAAGGATTCACCCCTCCACTTT.